This entry features one T cell receptor beta chain sequence. The data belong to a study of blood T cell repertoires in COVID-19. Background on the study: In each case, the material was cDNA or gDNA derived from T cells, B-cell-depleted T cells, or PBMCs.

The germline gives CDR1 LGHNA, CDR2 YSLEER. Trimming took 2 bases from V and 0 from J, leaving 11 bases between them. This CDR3 is 16 amino acids long. Per the original data handling: How many nucleated cells were present was estimated from reference gene primer amplification. The repertoire was sequenced with immunoSEQ multiplex PCR; TCRdb's copy has only in-frame clones and lacks some. Clonal size and the V and J genes are those of that table, whereas D and trimming came from the DNA. Of roughly 81,000 clones detected, 70% to 90% appear once; the ten largest clones hold roughly an eighth. Sequenced material: peripheral blood. The receptor's source is a man between 65 and 85 years old with active or convalescent COVID-19. The J gene is TRBJ1-3, the V gene TRBV4-3, with D perhaps TRBD1 (5 bases). CDR3 in DNA: TGCGCCAGCAGCCAAACCCGGACAAGCTCTGGAAACACCATATATTTT. Translated: CASSQTRTSSGNTIYF.